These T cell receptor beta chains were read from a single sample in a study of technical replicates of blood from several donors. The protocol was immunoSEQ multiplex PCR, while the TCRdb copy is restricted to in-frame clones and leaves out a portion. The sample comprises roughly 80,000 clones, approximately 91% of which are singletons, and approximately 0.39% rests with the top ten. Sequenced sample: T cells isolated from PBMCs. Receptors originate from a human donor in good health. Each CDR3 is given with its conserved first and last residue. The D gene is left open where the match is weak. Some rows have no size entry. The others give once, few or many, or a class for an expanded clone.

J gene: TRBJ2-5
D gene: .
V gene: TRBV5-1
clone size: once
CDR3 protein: CASSLVGVSLASQETQYF
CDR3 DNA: TGCGCCAGCAGCTTGGTAGGCGTCTCCCTAGCATCCCAAGAGACCCAGTACTTC

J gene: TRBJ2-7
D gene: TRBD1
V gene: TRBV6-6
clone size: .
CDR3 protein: CASSYQTTGGNEQYF
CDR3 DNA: TGTGCCAGCAGTTACCAAACTACAGGGGGTAACGAGCAGTACTTC

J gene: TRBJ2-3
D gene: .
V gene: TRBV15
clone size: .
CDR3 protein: CATSLLLGSSTDTQYF
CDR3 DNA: TGTGCCACCAGCCTCCTTCTAGGGAGTTCCACAGATACGCAGTATTTT

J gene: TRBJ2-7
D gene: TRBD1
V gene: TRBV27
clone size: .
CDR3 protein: CASSFQTGGIYEQYF
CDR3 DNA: TGTGCCAGCAGTTTTCAGACAGGGGGGATCTACGAGCAGTACTTC

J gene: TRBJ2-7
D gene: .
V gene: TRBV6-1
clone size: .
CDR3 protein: CASSDSYEQYF
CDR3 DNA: TGTGCCAGCAGTGACAGCTACGAGCAGTACTTC

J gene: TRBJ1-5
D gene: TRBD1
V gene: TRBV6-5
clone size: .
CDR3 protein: CASSFLTGDQPQHF
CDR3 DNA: TGTGCCAGCAGTTTTCTGACAGGGGATCAGCCCCAGCATTTT

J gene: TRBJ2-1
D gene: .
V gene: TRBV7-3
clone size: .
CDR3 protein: CASSPPGTGSYNEQFF
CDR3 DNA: TGTGCCAGCAGCCCTCCCGGGACTGGCTCCTACAATGAGCAGTTCTTC

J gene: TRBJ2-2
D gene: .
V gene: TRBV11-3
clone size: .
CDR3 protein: CASSLTGFTGELFF
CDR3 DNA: TGTGCCAGCAGCTTAACGGGGTTCACCGGGGAGCTGTTTTTT

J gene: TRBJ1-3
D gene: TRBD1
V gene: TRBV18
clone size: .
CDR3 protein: CASSQGDRSGNTIYF
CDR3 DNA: TGTGCCAGCTCTCAGGGGGATCGCTCTGGAAACACCATATATTTT

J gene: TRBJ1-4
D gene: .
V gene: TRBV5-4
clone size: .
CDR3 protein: CASSLGGAGEKLFF
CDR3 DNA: TGTGCCAGCAGCTTGGGGGGCGCTGGTGAAAAACTGTTTTTT

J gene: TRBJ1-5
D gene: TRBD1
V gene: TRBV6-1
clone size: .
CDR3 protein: CASSDTGTARNQPQHF
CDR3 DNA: TGTGCCAGCAGTGACACCGGGACAGCCAGAAATCAGCCCCAGCATTTT

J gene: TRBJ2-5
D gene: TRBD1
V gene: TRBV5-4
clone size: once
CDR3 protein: CASSSLTPPGTGRETQYF
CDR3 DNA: TGTGCCAGCAGCTCGCTTACTCCTCCCGGGACAGGTCGTGAGACCCAGTACTTC

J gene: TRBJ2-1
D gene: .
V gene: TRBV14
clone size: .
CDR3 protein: CASSHIEGGHNEQFF
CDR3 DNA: TGTGCCAGCAGCCACATAGAAGGGGGACATAATGAGCAGTTCTTC

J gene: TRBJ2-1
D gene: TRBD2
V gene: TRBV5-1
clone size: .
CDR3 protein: CASMTSGIHNEQFF
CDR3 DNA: TGCGCCAGCATGACTAGCGGGATCCACAATGAGCAGTTCTTC

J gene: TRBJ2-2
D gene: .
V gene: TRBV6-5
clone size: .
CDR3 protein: CASSYDESTGELFF
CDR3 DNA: TGTGCCAGCAGTTACGATGAGTCCACCGGGGAGCTGTTTTTT

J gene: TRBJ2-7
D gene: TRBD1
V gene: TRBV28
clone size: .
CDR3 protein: CASSLSDRRNMHF
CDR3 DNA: TGTGCCAGCAGTTTATCGGACAGGAGAAATATGCACTTC

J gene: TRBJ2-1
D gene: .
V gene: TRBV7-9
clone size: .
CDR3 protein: CASSLEDWLAHEQFF
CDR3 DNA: TGTGCCAGCAGCTTAGAAGATTGGCTAGCCCATGAGCAGTTCTTC

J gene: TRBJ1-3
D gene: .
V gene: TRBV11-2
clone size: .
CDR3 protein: CASSGLLGGWSLSGNTIYF
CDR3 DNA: TGTGCCAGCAGCGGACTGCTCGGGGGATGGTCCCTCTCTGGAAACACCATATATTTT

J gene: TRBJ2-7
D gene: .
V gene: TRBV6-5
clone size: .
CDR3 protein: CASSARAEQYF
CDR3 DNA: TGTGCCAGCAGCGCCAGGGCGGAGCAGTACTTC

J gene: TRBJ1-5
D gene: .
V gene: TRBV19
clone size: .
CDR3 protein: CASTRRGGRNSNQPQHF
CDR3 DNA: TGTGCCAGTACCCGGAGAGGAGGAAGAAATAGCAATCAGCCCCAGCATTTT

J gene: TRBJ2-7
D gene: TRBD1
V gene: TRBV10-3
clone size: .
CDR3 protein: CAISDSGTGGKDEQYF
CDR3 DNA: TGTGCCATCAGTGACTCTGGGACAGGCGGCAAAGACGAGCAGTACTTC

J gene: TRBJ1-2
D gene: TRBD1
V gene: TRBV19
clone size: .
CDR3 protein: CASSEQGASGYTF
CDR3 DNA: TGTGCCAGTAGTGAGCAGGGGGCGAGTGGCTACACCTTC

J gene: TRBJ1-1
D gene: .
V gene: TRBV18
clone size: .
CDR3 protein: CASSLQWNTEAFF
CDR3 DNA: TGTGCCAGCTCATTACAGTGGAACACTGAAGCTTTCTTT

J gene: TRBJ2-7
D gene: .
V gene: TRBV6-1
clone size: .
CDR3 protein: CASSETAYEQYF
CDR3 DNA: TGTGCCAGCAGTGAAACAGCCTACGAGCAGTACTTC

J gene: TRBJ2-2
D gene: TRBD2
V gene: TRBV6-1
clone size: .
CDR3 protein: CASSVIWREGSTGELFF
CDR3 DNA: TGTGCCAGCAGTGTAATCTGGAGGGAGGGAAGTACCGGGGAGCTGTTTTTT

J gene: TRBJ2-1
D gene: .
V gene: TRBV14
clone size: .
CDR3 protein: CASSHSLAVYNEQFF
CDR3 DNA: TGTGCCAGCAGCCATTCTCTAGCAGTCTACAATGAGCAGTTCTTC

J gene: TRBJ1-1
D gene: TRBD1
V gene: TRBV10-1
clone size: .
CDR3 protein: CASSTGGTEAFF
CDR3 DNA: TGCGCCAGCTCTACAGGGGGCACTGAAGCTTTCTTT

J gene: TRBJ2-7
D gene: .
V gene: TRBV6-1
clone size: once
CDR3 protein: CASRSREVPYEQYF
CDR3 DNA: TGTGCCAGCAGAAGCAGGGAGGTGCCTTACGAGCAGTACTTC

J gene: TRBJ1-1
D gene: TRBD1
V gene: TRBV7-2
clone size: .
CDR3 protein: CASSPPTGANTEAFF
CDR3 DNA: TGTGCCAGCAGCCCCCCTACAGGGGCGAACACTGAAGCTTTCTTT

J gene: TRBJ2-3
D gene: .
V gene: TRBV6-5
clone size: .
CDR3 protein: CASSYGGSTDTQYF
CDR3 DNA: TGTGCCAGCAGTTACGGAGGCAGCACAGATACGCAGTATTTT

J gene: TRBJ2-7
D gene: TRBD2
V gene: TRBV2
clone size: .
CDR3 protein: CASSGTSGRIYEQYF
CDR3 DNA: TGTGCCAGCAGTGGAACTAGCGGTAGGATCTACGAGCAGTACTTC

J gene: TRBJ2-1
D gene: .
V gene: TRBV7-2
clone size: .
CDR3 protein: CASSLASYYNEQFF
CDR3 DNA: TGTGCCAGCAGCTTAGCGTCTTACTACAATGAGCAGTTCTTC

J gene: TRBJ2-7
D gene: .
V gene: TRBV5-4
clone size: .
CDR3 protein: CASSLGQGRDEQYF
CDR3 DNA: TGTGCCAGCAGCTTGGGGCAGGGTCGGGACGAGCAGTACTTC

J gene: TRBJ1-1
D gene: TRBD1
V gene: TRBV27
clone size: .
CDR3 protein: CASSFGQATEAFF
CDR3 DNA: TGTGCCAGCAGTTTTGGACAGGCCACTGAAGCTTTCTTT

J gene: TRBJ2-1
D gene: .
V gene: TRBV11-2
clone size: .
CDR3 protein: CASSSQSEQFF
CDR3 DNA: TGTGCCAGCAGCTCCCAATCCGAGCAGTTCTTC

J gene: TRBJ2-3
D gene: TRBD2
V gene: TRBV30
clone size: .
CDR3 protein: CAWSARLAGKDTQYF
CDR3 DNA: TGTGCCTGGAGTGCGAGACTAGCGGGGAAAGATACGCAGTATTTT

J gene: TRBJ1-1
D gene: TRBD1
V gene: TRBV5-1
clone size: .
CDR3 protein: CASSFGQQGSEAFF
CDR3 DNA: TGCGCCAGCAGCTTTGGGCAACAGGGGTCTGAAGCTTTCTTT

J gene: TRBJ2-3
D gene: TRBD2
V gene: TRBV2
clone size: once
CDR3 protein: CASSSGTSGLVPDTQYF
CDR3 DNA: TGTGCCAGCAGCTCCGGGACTAGCGGGCTGGTCCCAGATACGCAGTATTTT

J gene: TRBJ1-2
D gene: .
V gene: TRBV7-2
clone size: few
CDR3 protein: CASSLRVRDYGYTF
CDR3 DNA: TGTGCCAGCAGCTTAAGGGTCAGGGATTATGGCTACACCTTC

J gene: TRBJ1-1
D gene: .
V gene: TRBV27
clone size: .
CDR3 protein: CASSSFMGAYTEAFF
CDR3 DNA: TGTGCCAGCAGTAGCTTTATGGGGGCCTACACTGAAGCTTTCTTT

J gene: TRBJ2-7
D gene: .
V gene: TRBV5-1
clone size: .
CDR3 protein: CASSLGSGTYEQYF
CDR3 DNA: TGCGCCAGCAGCTTGGGGTCAGGGACCTACGAGCAGTACTTC

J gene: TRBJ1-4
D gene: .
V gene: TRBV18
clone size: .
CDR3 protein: CASSPRSVLFNEKLFF
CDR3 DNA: TGTGCCAGCTCACCACGGTCTGTACTGTTTAATGAAAAACTGTTTTTT

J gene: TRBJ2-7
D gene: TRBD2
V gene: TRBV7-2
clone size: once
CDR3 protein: CASSATSGLPSEQYF
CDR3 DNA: TGTGCCAGCAGCGCGACTAGCGGGCTACCCTCCGAGCAGTACTTC

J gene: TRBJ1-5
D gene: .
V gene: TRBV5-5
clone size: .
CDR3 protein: CASSLGGDQPQHF
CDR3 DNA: TGTGCCAGCAGCTTGGGGGGGGATCAGCCCCAGCATTTT

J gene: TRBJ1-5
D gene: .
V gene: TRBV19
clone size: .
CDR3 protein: CAKQVPLPQPQHF
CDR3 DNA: TGTGCCAAACAGGTACCACTTCCGCAGCCCCAGCATTTT

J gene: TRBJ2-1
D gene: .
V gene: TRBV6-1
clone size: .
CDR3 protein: CASSLYLYNEQFF
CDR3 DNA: TGTGCCAGCAGTCTTTACCTATACAATGAGCAGTTCTTC

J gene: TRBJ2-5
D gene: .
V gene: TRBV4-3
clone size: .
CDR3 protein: CASSQEASVETQYF
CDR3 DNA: TGCGCCAGCAGCCAAGAGGCTAGCGTGGAGACCCAGTACTTC

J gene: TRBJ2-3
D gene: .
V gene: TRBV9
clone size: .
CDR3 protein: CASSARDTTDTQYF
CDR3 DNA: TGTGCCAGCAGCGCCCGGGACACCACAGATACGCAGTATTTT

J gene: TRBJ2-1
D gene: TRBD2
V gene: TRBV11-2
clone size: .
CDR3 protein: CASSFKGLAGNEQFF
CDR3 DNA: TGTGCCAGCAGCTTCAAGGGACTAGCGGGAAATGAGCAGTTCTTC

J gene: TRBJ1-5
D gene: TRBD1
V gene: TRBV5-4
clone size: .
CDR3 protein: CASSCQGVQPQHF
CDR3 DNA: TGTGCCAGCAGTTGCCAGGGGGTTCAGCCCCAGCATTTT

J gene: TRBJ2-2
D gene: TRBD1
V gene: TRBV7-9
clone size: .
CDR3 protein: CASGTGTGGITGELFF
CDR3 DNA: TGTGCCAGCGGCACCGGGACAGGGGGGATCACCGGGGAGCTGTTTTTT

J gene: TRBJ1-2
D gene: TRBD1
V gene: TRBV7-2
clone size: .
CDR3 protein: CASSLVVDRGLGYTF
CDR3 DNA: TGTGCCAGCAGCTTAGTAGTAGACAGGGGTTTAGGCTACACCTTC

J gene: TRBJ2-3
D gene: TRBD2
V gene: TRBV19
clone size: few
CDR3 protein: CASSIGGGDTQYF
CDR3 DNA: TGTGCCAGTAGTATAGGGGGGGGAGATACGCAGTATTTT

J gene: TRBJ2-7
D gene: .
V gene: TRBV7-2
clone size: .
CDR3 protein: CASSETYEQYF
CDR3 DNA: TGTGCCAGCAGCGAGACTTACGAGCAGTACTTC

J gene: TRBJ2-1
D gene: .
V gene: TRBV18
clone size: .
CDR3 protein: CASSPVKSSYNEQFF
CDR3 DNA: TGTGCCAGCTCACCGGTTAAGAGCTCCTACAATGAGCAGTTCTTC

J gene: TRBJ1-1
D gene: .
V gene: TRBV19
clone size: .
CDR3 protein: CASSILRSQAFF
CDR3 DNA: TGTGCCAGTAGTATCTTGAGGAGCCAAGCTTTCTTT

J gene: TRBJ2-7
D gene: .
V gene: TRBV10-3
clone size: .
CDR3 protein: CAISDTMTGLYEQYF
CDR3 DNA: TGTGCCATCAGTGATACTATGACGGGTTTGTACGAGCAGTACTTC

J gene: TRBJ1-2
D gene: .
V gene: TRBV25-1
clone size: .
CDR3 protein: CASSEYGDSPLYGYTF
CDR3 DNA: TGTGCCAGCAGTGAATACGGAGACAGTCCCCTCTATGGCTACACCTTC

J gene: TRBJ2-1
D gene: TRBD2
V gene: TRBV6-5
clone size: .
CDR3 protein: CASSWGLAGPNEQFF
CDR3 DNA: TGTGCCAGCAGCTGGGGACTAGCGGGTCCTAATGAGCAGTTCTTC

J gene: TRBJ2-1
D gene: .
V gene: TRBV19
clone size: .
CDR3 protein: CASSAGNNNEQFF
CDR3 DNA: TGTGCCAGTAGTGCCGGGAATAACAATGAGCAGTTCTTC